Sequencing of this T cell receptor (beta chain) was carried out in a study of T cell responses to AZD1222 COVID-19 vaccine. Regarding the study as a whole: In a largely white British group with more females than males, clonal diversity was possibly underestimated. Unmutated variant regions reportedly attract nearly half of all spike-specific TCRs. Samples come after the peak T cell response, not at day 14.

Remarks on this clone: Its specificity is not known.

Measured with immunoSEQ multiplex PCR; TCRdb has only the in-frame clones, and not every one. The sample has around 190,000 clones; about 86% are singletons. J was trimmed by 5 bases and V by 6 bases; bases with no gene match: 10. The CDR3 contains 16 residues. Germline CDR1 SGHTA, CDR2 FQGNSA. The sequencing used peripheral blood, collected on day 0 of AZD1222 vaccination. The chain links TRBV7-2 to TRBJ2-5; 12 bases are a match to TRBD2. This TCR came from an adult in good health. The CDR3 nucleotides are TGTGCCAGCAGACTAGCGGGGGGTACAAAAGGGGAGACCCAGTACTTC. This gives the protein CASRLAGGTKGETQYF. The full variable domain, rest sourced from reference TRBV7-2 and TRBJ2-5, is GAGVSQSPSNKVTEKGKDVELRCDPISGHTALYWYRQSLGQGLEFLIYFQGNSAPDKSGLPSDRFSAERTGGSVSTLTIQRTQQEDSAVYLCASRLAGGTKGETQYFGPGTRLLVL.